This entry is about one TCR beta chain. What antigen it recognizes has not been identified. Base qualities are missing; no much larger clone stands one base away. Reading the germline V gene gives CDR1 SGHRS and CDR2 YFSETQ. From the cysteine up to the phenylalanine, the CDR3 has a length of 12 residues. CDR3 DNA is the only sequence kept; it has 36 bases, read in frame from the first base. V and J are truncated by 8 bases and 3 bases respectively, leaving an intervening sequence of 11 bases. TCR CDR3 regions were amplified from genomic DNA by multiplex PCR using the deep immunoSEQ assay. Extracted genomic DNA from each cell subset was spread evenly across all wells of several immunoSEQ 96-well plates, with each plate serving as a replicate. For sorted subsets, around 0.2 ug genomic DNA, equal to tens of thousands of T cell genomes, was loaded into each replicate PCR. The purified libraries were quantified using a Qubit 3.0 fluorometer, sized with a Bioanalyzer 2100, and then quantified again using the KAPA Library Quantification kit. Each immunoSEQ 96-well plate was sequenced on its own single-read 150-cycle Illumina NextSeq 550 flow cell. Per the original workflow: Because the immunoSEQ output included only junctional sequences and no quality scores, the filtering could not be the same as the filtering used for full-length reads. To assign V/J genes and CDR3, sequences were annotated using PyIR, a Python wrapper for IgBLAST v1.9, with IMGT germline references. Any read was removed if the V/J assignment was weak (E-value above 1e-6), the CDR3 was missing, or the read contained stop codons, out-of-frame junctions, or ambiguous translated residues. V3J clonotypes were defined as sequences sharing the same inferred V gene, J gene, and CDR3 amino acid sequence. The percentage overlap between two repertoires was calculated by dividing the number of shared unique clonotypes by the size of the smaller repertoire. Richness of each repertoire was evaluated using RTK rarefaction, the Chao1 estimator, and Recon v2.1 estimates of unobserved clonotypes. Generation probabilities for all TCRbeta clonotypes obtained by the gDNA method from a handful of donors were computed using OLGA. Here the immuneACCESS table is served through TCRdb, limited to in-frame sequences with V and J called. Missing clones are a known gap in these copies; in checked studies unresolved V genes cover under half, and the rest lacks a known reason. That table supplies the V and J calls and clone size; D and trimming were determined from the DNA. This sample gives around 700,000 clones in total; 55% to 75% of them show up just once. Approximately 1.8% of the sample belongs to the ten largest clones.

This specimen belongs to a study of shared clonotypes between healthy human individuals (dated by TCRdb to the early 2020s). Background for the entire study: A couple of women and a few men aged 18 to 49 years were included in the cohort. Libraries were prepared and TCR repertoires were sequenced by different laboratories using diverse techniques, in order to increase sequencing depth and limit assay-specific biases. To estimate repertoire size and how much clonotype sharing occurs between individuals, the study deeply sequenced the blood TCR repertoires of 5 or 6 healthy adults. Per donor, three plates each were used for CD4 naive and CD4 memory, two for CD8 naive, and one for CD8 memory. Per donor, leukapheresis produced somewhere between about 0.8 and 9.5 billion PBMCs.

Study-wide findings and limitations: Only blood was sampled, and tissue TCR repertoires likely differ from those in blood. Because the study included only a small number of donors, the genetic and exposure-history diversity represented was limited. Pairwise subsampling led to the expectation that sequencing depth would affect the degree of clonotype sharing among donors. Sharing across four donors was observed for around 5% of naive CD4, over 3% of naive CD8, 2.3% of memory CD4, and over 0.3% of memory CD8 clonotypes. Clonotypes shared by all four sorted-subset donors showed higher generation probabilities than non-shared clonotypes. Estimated clonotype richness was generally larger for naive than for memory subsets. Rarefaction of sorted-subset datasets indicated incomplete sequencing despite the large sequencing depth.

The donors were healthy, HIV-negative adults with no recently reported acute infections or vaccinations. Every donor was a Caucasian adult residing in Nashville, Tennessee, USA. Magnetic negative selection was used to enrich CD4+ T cells, after which naive cells were positively selected on CD45RA and the negative fraction became the memory subset. Blood was obtained by leukapheresis, after which PBMCs were separated by Ficoll-Histopaque density gradient centrifugation and cryopreserved in liquid nitrogen vapor phase. Analytical flow cytometry was used to check the purity and quantity of each magnetically sorted T cell population. Genomic DNA was isolated from every sorted fraction and measured by UV absorbance on a Nanodrop 2000c.

The sequence is built from TRBV5-1 and TRBJ2-5; the D gene is perhaps TRBD1, on 5 matching bases. Sequencing input: memory CD4+ T cells sorted from blood. Explained via the paper, the cell subset or site label denotes: CD45RA-negative fraction. The clonotype was recovered from a young woman in good health. The bases read TGCGCCAGTTATGACAGCGAAGAGACCCAGTACTTC. It codes for CASYDSEETQYF.